This T cell receptor beta chain was identified during a study of blood T cell repertoires in COVID-19. About the study: Specimens from acute and convalescent COVID-19 originated in the United States, Italy and Spain. Nucleic acid was either cDNA or gDNA, and it came from T cells, B-cell-depleted T cells, or PBMCs.

With 7 bases removed from V and 2 bases from J, the gap between germline ends came to 17 bases. The germline V gene encodes CDR1 LNHDA and CDR2 SQIVND (reference sequence). The CDR3 has 16 amino acids. In the source study's methods: Cell counts per sample came from amplifying reference gene primers. Assay: immunoSEQ multiplex PCR; the TCRdb copy retains only in-frame clones and omits some. Clone size and V and J calls were adopted from that table, with D and trimming inferred from the DNA. The table includes 200,000 to 300,000 clones, around 85% detected once. The receptor was isolated from a woman under 40 who had recovered from COVID-19. Sequenced: peripheral blood. The rearrangement links TRBV19 to TRBJ1-4; D is perhaps TRBD1 (5 bases). The CDR3 DNA reads TGTGCCAGTACCGTGGGGCGGATTCGGACTAATGAAAAACTGTTTTTT. Protein: CASTVGRIRTNEKLFF.